This T cell receptor (beta chain) was obtained from a study of blood T cell repertoires in COVID-19. Between the trimmed V and J ends, which lost 0 bases and 5 bases, there was a span of 10 bases. This CDR3 spans 14 amino acids. The germline V gene has CDR1 MNHEY and CDR2 SMNVEV (reference sequence). How the authors handled the data: Amplification from reference gene primers served as the basis for estimated nucleated cell counts. TCRdb keeps only in-frame clones here, not all; method: immunoSEQ multiplex PCR. That table gives V, J and clone size, and the DNA gave D and trimming. This table holds 140,000 to 150,000 clones, about four fifths found once.

What was sequenced was peripheral blood. This TCR derives from a human donor in a cohort sampled during active COVID-19. This rearrangement joins TRBV27 to TRBJ2-5, with D perhaps TRBD1 (6 bases). CDR3 sequence reads: CASSLSGGTETQYF. DNA for the CDR3: TGTGCCAGCAGTTTATCAGGGGGTACGGAGACCCAGTACTTC.